A selection of T cell receptor beta chains follows, all from one sample in a study of regulatory T cells in long-lasting Graves disease. Using its own MiXCR run on the multiplex PCR reads, TCRdb lists one record per CDR3 protein. This sample has roughly 610,000 distinct CDR3 sequences, with roughly 16% found just once. These data are also associated with another study on T cells in Graves' hyperthyroidism and ophthalmopathy.

This specimen was peripheral blood mononuclear cells (PBMCs), taken at new diagnosis, from a patient treated with antithyroid drugs. These receptors were taken from a woman younger than 45 with Graves disease. Both conserved end residues are part of each CDR3. A D gene is named only where the DNA matches it firmly. The size entry is marked missing in some rows and otherwise reads once, few, many or a size class.

NA,TRBV6-9,TRBJ2-2,few,15,TGTGCCAGCAGTTACTCGAAACAGGTGACCGGGGAGCTGTTTTTT,CASSYSKQVTGELFF
TRBD1,TRBV19,TRBJ2-7,NA,12,TGTGCCAGTCGACCGGGACAGGGCTCGCAGTACTTC,CASRPGQGSQYF
NA,TRBV19,TRBJ1-6,few,13,TGTGCCAGTAGGACGCCTGAGAATTCACCCCTCCACTTT,CASRTPENSPLHF
TRBD1,TRBV28,TRBJ2-7,many,13,TGTGCCAGCACTATGGACAGGGACTACGAGCAGTACTTC,CASTMDRDYEQYF
NA,TRBV3-1,TRBJ2-5,many,13,TGTGCCAGCAGCCACGGCAGGTTAGAGACCCAGTACTTC,CASSHGRLETQYF
NA,TRBV28,TRBJ1-5,NA,19,TGTGCCAGCCGCTCTTTGGGCGGTGTGGCAGGTTCGATACGCCAGCCCCAGCATTTT,CASRSLGGVAGSIRQPQHF
NA,TRBV10-3,TRBJ2-3,many,14,TGTGCCATCAGGGACTACAGGGACACAGATACGCAGTATTTT,CAIRDYRDTDTQYF
NA,TRBV13,TRBJ2-3,NA,16,TGTGCCAGCAGCTTAGGCCTTAGCCACCCCACAGATACGCAGTATTTT,CASSLGLSHPTDTQYF
NA,TRBV2,TRBJ2-3,many,15,TGTGCCAGCAGTGAAGCTGGGCTACAGGGACATACGCAGTATTTT,CASSEAGLQGHTQYF
NA,TRBV12-3/TRBV12-4,TRBJ1-3,NA,18,TGTGCCAGCAGTTTAGCAGTGGGGGGGCCCCCTCCTGGAAACACCATATATTTT,CASSLAVGGPPPGNTIYF
TRBD1,TRBV2,TRBJ2-7,NA,17,TGTGCCAGCAGCCAAGTAGTTCGGGACAGGGGGCCCTACGAGCAGTACTTC,CASSQVVRDRGPYEQYF
NA,TRBV6-1,TRBJ2-1,many,13,TGTGCCATCCGCCCCCAGAGAAACAATGAGCAGTTCTTC,CAIRPQRNNEQFF
TRBD2,TRBV20-1,TRBJ2-5,few,15,TGCAGTGCTAGACCAGGGACTAGCGACCAAGAGACCCAGTACTTC,CSARPGTSDQETQYF